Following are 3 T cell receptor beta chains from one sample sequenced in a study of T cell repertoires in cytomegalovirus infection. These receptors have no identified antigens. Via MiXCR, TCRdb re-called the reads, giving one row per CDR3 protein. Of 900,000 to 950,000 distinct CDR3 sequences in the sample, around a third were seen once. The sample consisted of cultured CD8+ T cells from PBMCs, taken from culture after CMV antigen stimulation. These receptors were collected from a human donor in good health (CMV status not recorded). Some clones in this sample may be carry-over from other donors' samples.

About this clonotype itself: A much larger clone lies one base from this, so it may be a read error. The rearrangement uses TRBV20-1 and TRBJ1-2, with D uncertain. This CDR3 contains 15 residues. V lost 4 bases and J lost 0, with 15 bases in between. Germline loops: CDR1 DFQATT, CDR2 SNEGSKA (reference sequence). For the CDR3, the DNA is TGCAGTGCTACAAGACCGGAGACCCCTAACTATGGCTACACCTTC. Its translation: CSATRPETPNYGYTF.

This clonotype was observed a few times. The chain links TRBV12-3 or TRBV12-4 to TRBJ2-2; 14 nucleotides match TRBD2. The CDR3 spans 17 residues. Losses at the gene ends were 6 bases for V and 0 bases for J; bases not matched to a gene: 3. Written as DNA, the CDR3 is TGTGCCAGCAGAGGACTAGCGGGGGGACCGAACACCGGGGAGCTGTTTTTT. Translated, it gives CASRGLAGGPNTGELFF.

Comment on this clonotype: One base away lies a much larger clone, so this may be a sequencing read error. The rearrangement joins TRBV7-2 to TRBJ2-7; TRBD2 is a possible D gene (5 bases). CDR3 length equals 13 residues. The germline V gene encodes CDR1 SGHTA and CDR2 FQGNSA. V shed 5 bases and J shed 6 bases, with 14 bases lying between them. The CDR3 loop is CASSPSDFTEQYV. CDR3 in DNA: TGTGCCAGCAGCCCTTCGGACTTCACCGAGCAGTACGTC.